The clone carrying this TCR beta chain was picked up a small number of times. This specimen belongs to a study of identical twins. With template switching, a universal primer site was added, and the cDNA carried unique molecular identifiers. TCRdb re-analysed the 5' RACE reads in MiXCR, keeping a single row per CDR3 protein. The sample contains 460,000 or so distinct CDR3 sequences, approximately 15% of which appear only once. V was shortened by 3 bases and J by 7 bases, with 16 bases between the two germline ends. This CDR3 has 14 amino acids. Germline-derived CDR1 and CDR2 are LGHDT and YNNKEL (reference sequence). These same data were also listed under a study on yellow fever vaccine responses in identical twins.

The chain joins TRBV3-1 to TRBJ2-7; a weak D match, TRBD2 (5 bases). This clonotype originated in a woman in her late teens or twenties in good health. Sequenced: CD4+ T cells sorted from blood. For the CDR3, the DNA is TGTGCCAGCAGCCAGAGTATTGTAGCGCGGGAGCAGTACTTC. This codes for CASSQSIVAREQYF.